In this sample, the clone carrying this T cell receptor (beta chain) is large (0.1 to 1%). The target antigen is unknown. This entry belongs to a study of spatial heterogeneity in lung cancer. For the study at large: Combinations of a unique TCR and a UMI were tallied in raw reads, and on average each appeared more than ten times. Broader study findings: The study found that expanded intratumoral alpha and beta TCR counts tracked tumor mutation counts.

The CDR3 is 12 residues long. The V gene's germline CDR1 is SGHRS and CDR2 YFSETQ. Trimming shortened V by 2 bases and J by 3 bases, and 2 bases separated the two germline ends. Each molecule of TCR cDNA was tagged with one unique molecular identifier. TCRdb itself ran the 5' RACE reads through MiXCR, one entry per CDR3 protein. This table has about 2,500 distinct CDR3 sequences, 5% to 7.5% appearing once. The time point here: sample taken at primary tumor resection. Whole RNA obtained from tumor, nontumor lung or frozen PBMC underwent sequencing without sorting. The sequence was obtained from a male donor with early-stage non-small cell lung cancer. The chain joins TRBV5-1 to TRBJ1-4; no clear D gene. Sequencing used lung tumor tissue, obtained at surgery. For the CDR3, the DNA is TGCGCCAGCAGCTTCTCTAATGAAAAACTGTTTTTT. It translates to CASSFSNEKLFF.